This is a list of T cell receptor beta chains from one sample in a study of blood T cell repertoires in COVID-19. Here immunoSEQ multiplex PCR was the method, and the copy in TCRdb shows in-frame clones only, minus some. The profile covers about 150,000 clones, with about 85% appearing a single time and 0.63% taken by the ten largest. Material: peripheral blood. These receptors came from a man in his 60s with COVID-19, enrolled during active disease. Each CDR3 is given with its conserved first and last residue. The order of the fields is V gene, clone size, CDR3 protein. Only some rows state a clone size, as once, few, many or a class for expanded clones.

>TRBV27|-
CASSLSSGLSTGELFF
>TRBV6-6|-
CASTRDRSAYEQYF
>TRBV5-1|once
CASSPLGQVSSYEQYF
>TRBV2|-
CASSVQGLNTGELFF
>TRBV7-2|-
CASSPPGQGLYEQYF
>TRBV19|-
CASSTTGNYGYTF
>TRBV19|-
CASSNPSMPGNTEAFF
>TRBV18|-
CASSQMQNEKLFF
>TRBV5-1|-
CASSPGGSYNEQFF
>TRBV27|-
CASSQMTGVGGYTF
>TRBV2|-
CASTQELAGGNEQFF
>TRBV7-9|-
CATQGPFEQYF
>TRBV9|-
CASSVDFSSGEQYF
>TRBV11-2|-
CASSFGLGDRDNQPQHF
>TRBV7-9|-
CASSLFGESYGYTF
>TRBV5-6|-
CASSFTGGMGTEAFF